Below are 4 T cell receptor beta chains sequenced from a single sample in a study of long-term antiretroviral therapy in people with HIV. Investigators performed immunoSEQ version v3.0 at survey level. The method was immunoSEQ multiplex PCR; TCRdb's version includes in-frame clones alone and lacks a portion of them. The sample yields approximately 22,000 clones, 75% to 85% seen once. The sequenced sample was unsorted PBMCs, obtained 0.1 years before starting antiretroviral therapy. These receptors came from a man in his late teens or twenties with HIV.

This clone was observed a few times. The chain is built from TRBV5-1 and TRBJ1-2; tentative D call: TRBD1 (5 bases). This CDR3 comprises 15 residues. Germline V gives CDR1 SGHRS, CDR2 YFSETQ. V was cut by 4 bases and J by 2 bases, with 15 bases left in between. The CDR3 sequence is CASSDAGTENYGYTF. The CDR3 coding sequence is TGCGCCAGCAGCGACGCCGGGACGGAGAACTATGGCTACACCTTC.

CDR3 amino acids: CASRGGTSGKTDTQYF. DNA for the CDR3: TGTGCCAGCAGGGGGGGGACTAGCGGGAAAACAGATACGCAGTATTTT. The gene calls are TRBV2 and TRBJ2-3; TRBD2 agrees at 13 bases. The germline V gene encodes CDR1 SNHLY and CDR2 FYNNEI. The CDR3 is 16 residues long. Trimming at V came to 6 bases and at J to 3 bases, leaving 6 bases not matched to a gene.

The CDR3 DNA follows: TGTGCCAGCAGCACAGCAGCGGGGGCCGTGGTGCATGAGCAGTTCTTC. Protein product: CASSTAAGAVVHEQFF. The chain links TRBV7-9 to TRBJ2-1; 8 nucleotides match TRBD2. The length of the CDR3 is 16 residues. The V gene end was trimmed by 5 bases and the J gene end by 8 bases; junction bases not matched to a gene: 14. CDR1 is SEHNR and CDR2 is FQNEAQ in the germline V gene (reference sequence). Using reference TRBV7-9 and TRBJ2-1 for the parts outside the CDR3, the full variable domain is DTGVSQNPRHKITKRGQNVTFRCDPISEHNRLYWYRQTLGQGPEFLTYFQNEAQLEKSRLLSDRFSAERPKGSFSTLEIQRTEQGDSAMYLCASSTAAGAVVHEQFFGPGTRLTVL.

V gene TRBV7-9 combines with J gene TRBJ2-3, with D hard to call. The CDR3 has 12 residues. Per the germline V gene, CDR1 is SEHNR and CDR2 is FQNEAQ (reference sequence). V lost 4 bases and J 3 bases, leaving 5 bases between the germline ends. The CDR3 region has the DNA TGTGCCAGCAGCTCCAGAACAGATACGCAGTATTTT. This translates into CASSSRTDTQYF.